Following are 16 T cell receptor beta chains from one sample sequenced in a study of T cells in Graves' hyperthyroidism and ophthalmopathy. Amplification targeted TCR beta CDR3 regions from RNA transcripts. Carried out on the TCR CDR3, a first-round RT-PCR used the HTBI primer set. TCRdb reprocessed the multiplex PCR reads via MiXCR and lists one record per CDR3 protein. The sample lists 650,000 to 750,000 distinct CDR3 sequences, about 15% occurring once. Sequencing was carried out using blood. The source of these receptors is a young woman with Graves' hyperthyroidism.

At least ten counts were recorded for this clonotype. The rearrangement joins TRBV3-1 to TRBJ2-5; D remains unclear. This CDR3 spans 12 amino acids. Germline-derived CDR1 and CDR2 are LGHDT and YNNKEL (reference sequence). Trimming pared 4 bases from V and 9 bases from J, leaving 12 bases between. The CDR3 region is CASSPSQRAQYF. In DNA form, the CDR3 reads TGTGCCAGCAGCCCCTCCCAAAGGGCCCAGTACTTC.

This clonotype was detected only a few times. This chain uses TRBV2 with TRBJ1-2; TRBD1 is a possible D gene (5 bases). CDR3 length: 14 amino acids. Looked up from germline, CDR1 is SNHLY and CDR2 is FYNNEI. V lost 7 bases, J lost 0 bases, and 12 bases lay in between. The DNA for the CDR3 is TGTGCCAGCAATCGGGACCTTTCTAACTATGGCTACACCTTC. Its translation is CASNRDLSNYGYTF.

This clonotype was recorded at least ten times. V gene TRBV11-2 combines with J gene TRBJ2-3; 12 bases are a match to TRBD2. In germline, CDR1 is SGHAT, CDR2 FQNNGV. V was clipped by 5 bases and J by 2 bases; unmatched bases: 8. The CDR3 contains 17 residues. CDR3 DNA sequence: TGTGCCAGCAGCCTGACTAGCGGGAGTCCCGACACAGATACGCAGTATTTT. Protein product: CASSLTSGSPDTDTQYF.

This clonotype appeared many times. CDR3: CASSFRNPYEQYF. In nucleotides, the CDR3 is TGTGCCAGCAGTTTCCGTAACCCCTACGAGCAGTACTTC. The V and J genes are TRBV28 and TRBJ2-7; D is uncertain. V lost 3 bases to trimming and J lost 2 bases, with 8 bases between them. Per the germline V gene, CDR1 is MDHEN and CDR2 is SYDVKM. This CDR3 has 13 residues.

This clonotype was detected ten times or more. The chain employs TRBV3-1 and TRBJ1-2; 7 nucleotides agree with TRBD1. This CDR3 contains 12 residues. V lost 6 bases, J lost 7 bases, and 5 bases stayed unmatched. From germline, CDR1 is LGHDT and CDR2 YNNKEL (reference sequence). The CDR3 DNA reads TGTGCCAGCAGACAGGGGTTCGCTGGCTACACCTTC. It codes for CASRQGFAGYTF.

This clonotype was seen many times. The chain joins TRBV29-1 to TRBJ2-7, with TRBD1 matching over 8 bases. V was clipped by 0 bases and J by 5 bases; unmatched bases: 12. The CDR3 has 16 residues. CDR1 and CDR2 from the germline V gene are SQVTM and ANQGSEA. CDR3 sequence reads: CSVEDEQGASVDEQYF. The CDR3 DNA sequence: TGCAGCGTTGAAGATGAGCAGGGGGCGAGTGTCGACGAGCAGTACTTC.

This clonotype was detected a few times. The chain carries TRBV20-1 and TRBJ2-1, with D possibly matching TRBD1 (8 bases). Germline V gene sequence: CDR1 DFQATT, CDR2 SNEGSKA (reference sequence). Trimming took off 5 bases at V and 1 base at J, with 18 bases between the two ends. The CDR3 has 16 amino acids. CDR3 protein: CSAVGGGTGSYNEQFF. The CDR3 nucleotides are TGCAGTGCTGTCGGGGGAGGGACAGGTTCCTACAATGAGCAGTTCTTC.

This chain uses TRBV20-1 with TRBJ2-1; 9 nucleotides agree with TRBD2. V dropped 5 bases and J dropped 4; count of bases not matched to a gene: 9. CDR1 and CDR2 from the germline V gene are DFQATT and SNEGSKA (reference sequence). The length of the CDR3 is 15 residues. CDR3 in amino acids: CSAPSSGSLYNEQFF. The CDR3 DNA reads TGCAGTGCTCCCAGTAGCGGGAGCCTTTACAATGAGCAGTTCTTC.

This clonotype was recorded many times. This chain joins TRBV30 and TRBJ2-1; a possible D gene is TRBD1 (6 bases). The CDR3 covers 14 residues. The germline V gene has CDR1 GTSNPN and CDR2 SVGIG (reference sequence). The germline V and J ends were trimmed by 4 bases and 8 bases, with 18 bases remaining between them. This CDR3 is CAWKASGVVHEQFF. The CDR3 coding sequence is TGTGCCTGGAAGGCTTCAGGGGTGGTCCATGAGCAGTTCTTC.

The sample holds a few counts of this clonotype. This chain uses TRBV4-1 with TRBJ1-3, with no clear D. Germline lookup yields CDR1 MGHRA and CDR2 YSYEKL. V was cut by 2 bases and J by 4 bases, with 15 bases left in between. The CDR3 spans 16 residues. The CDR3: CASSQPTTTIGNTIYF. The CDR3 region has the DNA TGCGCCAGCAGCCAACCGACCACTACAATAGGAAACACCATATATTTT.

Of note for this clonotype: An end of the junction differs from the germline gene, which may be a read error. V usage is TRBV10-1 and J usage is TRBJ1-1; possibly TRBD1 for D (5 bases). Germline lookup yields CDR1 WNHNN and CDR2 SYGVQD (reference sequence). The CDR3 consists of 17 residues. CDR3 amino acids: CTSSEGTTWTRNSEAFF. Written as DNA, the CDR3 is TGCACCAGCAGTGAAGGGACCACCTGGACCCGGAATTCTGAAGCTTTCTTT.

Ten or more counts support this clonotype. V is TRBV20-1 and J is TRBJ2-2; possibly TRBD1 for D (6 bases). The V end lost 5 bases, the J end lost 1 base, and 14 bases lay between the germline ends. This CDR3 is built from 15 residues. Germline loops: CDR1 DFQATT, CDR2 SNEGSKA (reference sequence). In DNA, the CDR3 is TGCAGTGCTTCCGTCGTGGGACAGAACACCGGGGAGCTGTTTTTT. Translation: CSASVVGQNTGELFF.

J is TRBJ2-1 and V is TRBV10-3; possibly TRBD1 or TRBD2 for D (5 bases each). V was trimmed by 5 bases and J by 8 bases, leaving 19 bases between them. The CDR3 length is 15 residues. Germline loops: CDR1 ENHRY, CDR2 SYGVKD. CDR3 region: CAISTGTPMRDEQFF. The CDR3 bases are TGTGCCATCAGTACCGGGACCCCGATGAGAGATGAGCAGTTCTTC.

At least ten counts were recorded for this clonotype. The V gene is TRBV6-2 or TRBV6-3, the J gene TRBJ2-5; 16 positions agree with TRBD2. After removal of 6 bases from V and 3 bases from J, the junction contained 4 bases not matched to a gene. Germline loops: CDR1 MNHEY, CDR2 SVGEGT. This CDR3 spans 16 amino acids. CDR3 in amino acids: CASRGLAGGVKETQYF. CDR3 DNA sequence: TGTGCCAGCAGGGGACTAGCGGGAGGGGTTAAAGAGACCCAGTACTTC.

CDR3 in DNA: TGCAGCGCTGACGACAGATACAATGAGCAGTTCTTC. Translated: CSADDRYNEQFF. J is TRBJ2-1 and V is TRBV29-1, with D tentatively TRBD1 (5 bases). The CDR3 consists of 12 residues. Per the germline V gene, CDR1 is SQVTM and CDR2 is ANQGSEA. V lost 7 bases and J lost 4, with 11 bases in between.

This clonotype has ten or more counts. The rearrangement links TRBV11-2 to TRBJ2-1; D remains ambiguous. This CDR3 region has 12 residues. From germline, CDR1 is SGHAT and CDR2 FQNNGV. Between the trimmed V and J ends, which lost 4 bases and 7 bases, there was a span of 8 bases. CDR3 loop: CASSSLSNEQFF. CDR3 in DNA: TGTGCCAGCAGCTCTTTGAGTAATGAGCAGTTCTTC.